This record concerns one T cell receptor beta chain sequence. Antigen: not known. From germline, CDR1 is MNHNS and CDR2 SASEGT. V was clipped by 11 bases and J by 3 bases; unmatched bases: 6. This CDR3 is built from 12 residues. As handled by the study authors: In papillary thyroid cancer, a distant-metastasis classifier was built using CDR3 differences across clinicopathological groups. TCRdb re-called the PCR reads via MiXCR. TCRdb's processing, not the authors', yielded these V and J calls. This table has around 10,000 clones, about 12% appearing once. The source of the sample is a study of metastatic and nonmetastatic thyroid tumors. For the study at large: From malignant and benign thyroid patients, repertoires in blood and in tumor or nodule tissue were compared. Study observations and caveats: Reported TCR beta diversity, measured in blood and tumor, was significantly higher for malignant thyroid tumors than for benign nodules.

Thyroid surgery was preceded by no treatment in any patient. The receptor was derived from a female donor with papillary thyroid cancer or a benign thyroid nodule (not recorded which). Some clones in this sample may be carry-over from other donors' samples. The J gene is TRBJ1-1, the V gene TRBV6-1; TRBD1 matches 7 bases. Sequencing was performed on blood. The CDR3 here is CASGQIYTEAFF. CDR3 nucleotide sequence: TGTGCCTCGGGACAGATTTACACTGAAGCTTTCTTT.